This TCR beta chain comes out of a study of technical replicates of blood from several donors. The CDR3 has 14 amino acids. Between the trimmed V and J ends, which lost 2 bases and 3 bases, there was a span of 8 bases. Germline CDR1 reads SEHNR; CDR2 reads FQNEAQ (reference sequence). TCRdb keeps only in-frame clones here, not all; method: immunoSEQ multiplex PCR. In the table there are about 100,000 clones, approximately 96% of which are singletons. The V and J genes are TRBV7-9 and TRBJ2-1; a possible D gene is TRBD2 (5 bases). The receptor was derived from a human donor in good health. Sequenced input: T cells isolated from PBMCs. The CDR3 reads CASSLTAVYNEQFF. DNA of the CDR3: TGTGCCAGCAGCTTAACAGCGGTCTACAATGAGCAGTTCTTC.